This TCR beta chain is drawn from a study of CD8 T cells in Susac syndrome. The RNA, about 0.5 to 1 ug, was put through reverse transcription using random hexamers. TCRdb called the immunoSEQ multiplex PCR reads again in MiXCR, with one record for every CDR3 protein. The sample has 140,000 or so distinct CDR3 sequences; about 94% are singletons. Trimming took 5 bases from V and 7 from J, leaving 15 bases between them. This CDR3 is 14 amino acids long. Per germline, CDR1 SGHAT and CDR2 FQNNGV. The TCR originated in a human donor with Susac syndrome. Material for sequencing was CD4+ T cells from PBMCs. This rearrangement joins TRBV11-2 to TRBJ1-5; D might be TRBD1 (5 bases). This CDR3 is CASSPAGTRQPQHF. The CDR3 DNA sequence: TGTGCCAGCAGCCCCGCCGGGACTCGACAGCCCCAGCATTTT.